This T cell receptor beta chain was obtained from a study of blood T cell repertoires in COVID-19 (dated by TCRdb to 2020 to 2022). With respect to the entire study: The collaborator samples originated in the United States, Italy and Spain and spanned the acute and convalescent phases of COVID-19. The prospective study material was composed of cDNA or gDNA derived from T cells, B-cell-depleted T cells, or PBMCs. A de-identified subject ID, COVID-19 status, age in years and sex were almost always included in the sample metadata. The dataset comprised deeply sampled blood TCRbeta repertoires from subjects exposed to, actively infected with, or recovered from COVID-19. Samples came from the ongoing ImmuneRACE study (first 160 participants) plus 1,254 subjects from 6 global collaborators. A freely available public database, intended as a resource for researchers studying the immune response to SARS-CoV-2, is where the repertoires were released. Where available, HLA class I and class II types were obtained from metadata supplied by the sample provider rather than from assay-based typing. The study at large found these results: The amount of clinical and demographic metadata varied by source and participant and was provided uncurated.

TCRbeta CDR3 regions were amplified from genomic DNA using the immunoSEQ Assay, a bias-controlled multiplex PCR. As for how the authors treated the data: The number of nucleated cells in each sample was estimated by amplification of reference gene primers within the assay. Sequence reads were collapsed and filtered to measure the absolute abundance of every unique TCRbeta CDR3 rearrangement. For each sample, productive Simpson clonality was calculated as the square root of Simpson's diversity index across productive rearrangements. The table comes from immuneACCESS by way of TCRdb, which keeps in-frame sequences with V and J called. Part of the clones is missing from these tables; in studies checked, under half for an unresolved V gene and the rest for unknown reasons. From that table come the V and J calls and clone size; the DNA was used to work out D and trimming. The sample table holds tens of thousands of clones, of which approximately 80% were seen once. Of the sample, about 0.87% is held by the ten largest clones.

The collaborating institutions used their own protocols to collect whole blood in K2EDTA tubes. For TCRbeta analysis, collaborator samples were shipped as frozen whole blood, as isolated PBMCs, or as DNA extracted from either sample type. Comment on this clone: Its antigen has not been determined. Per-base qualities were not stored, and no clone one base away is much larger.

This clonotype was sampled from a woman in her seventies with acute or convalescent COVID-19. Sequencing input: peripheral blood.

The bases read TGCGCCAGCAGCTTGGAAACGGGAGGGGGCTTCGAGCAGTACTTC. It is translated as CASSLETGGGFEQYF. The chain couples TRBV5-1 to TRBJ2-7; TRBD2 is a weak D gene call, 8 bases matching. CDR1 and CDR2 were assigned from the germline V gene as SGHRS and YFSETQ. V and J lose 0 bases and 6 bases, and a span of 16 bases separates them. The CDR3, cysteine through phenylalanine, is 15 amino acids long. The CDR3 DNA has 45 bases and is translated from base 1.